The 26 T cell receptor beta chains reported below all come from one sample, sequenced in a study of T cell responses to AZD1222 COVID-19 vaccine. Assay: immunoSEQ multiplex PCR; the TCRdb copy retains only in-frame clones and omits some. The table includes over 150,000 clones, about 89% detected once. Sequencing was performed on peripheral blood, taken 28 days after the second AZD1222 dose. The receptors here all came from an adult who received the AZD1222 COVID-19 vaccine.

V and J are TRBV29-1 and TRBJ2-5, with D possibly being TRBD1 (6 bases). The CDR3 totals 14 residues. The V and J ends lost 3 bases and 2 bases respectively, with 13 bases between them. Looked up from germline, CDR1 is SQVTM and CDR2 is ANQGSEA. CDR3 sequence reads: CSVDIRGRQETQYF. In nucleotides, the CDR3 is TGCAGCGTTGATATCAGGGGCAGGCAAGAGACCCAGTACTTC.

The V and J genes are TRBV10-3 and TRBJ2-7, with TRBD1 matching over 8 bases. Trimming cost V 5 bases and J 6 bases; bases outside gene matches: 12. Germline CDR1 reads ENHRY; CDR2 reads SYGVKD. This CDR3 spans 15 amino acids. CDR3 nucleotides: TGTGCCATCAGTACGACAGGGGTGCCCCTCGGCGAGCAGTACTTC. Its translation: CAISTTGVPLGEQYF.

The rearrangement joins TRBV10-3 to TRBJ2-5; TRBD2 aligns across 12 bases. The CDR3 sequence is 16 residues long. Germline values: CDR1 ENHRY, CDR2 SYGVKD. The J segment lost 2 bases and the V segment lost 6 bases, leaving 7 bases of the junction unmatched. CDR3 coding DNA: TGTGCCATCAGCCTTGGACTAGCGGGACCTCAAGAGACCCAGTACTTC. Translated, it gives CAISLGLAGPQETQYF.

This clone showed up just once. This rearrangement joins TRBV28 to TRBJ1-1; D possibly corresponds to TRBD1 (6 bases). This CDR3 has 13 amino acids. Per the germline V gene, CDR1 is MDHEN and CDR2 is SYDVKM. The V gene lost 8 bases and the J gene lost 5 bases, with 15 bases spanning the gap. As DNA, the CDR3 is TGTGCCAGCCAACAACAGGGTTGGACTGAAGCTTTCTTT. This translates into CASQQQGWTEAFF.

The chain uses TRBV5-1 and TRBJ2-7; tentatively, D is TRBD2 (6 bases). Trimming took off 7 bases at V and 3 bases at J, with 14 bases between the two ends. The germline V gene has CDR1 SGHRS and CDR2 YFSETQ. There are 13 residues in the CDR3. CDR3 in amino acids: CASRPGVDYEQYF. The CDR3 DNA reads TGCGCCAGCCGCCCGGGGGTGGACTACGAGCAGTACTTC.

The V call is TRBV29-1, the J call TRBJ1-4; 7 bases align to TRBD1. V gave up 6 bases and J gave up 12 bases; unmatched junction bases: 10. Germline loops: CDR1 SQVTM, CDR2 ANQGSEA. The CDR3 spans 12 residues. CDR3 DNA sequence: TGCAGCGTGACTCGACAGGGTGATGAACTGTTTTTT. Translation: CSVTRQGDELFF. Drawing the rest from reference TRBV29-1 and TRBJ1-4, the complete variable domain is SAVISQKPSRDICQRGTSLTIQCQVDSQVTMMFWYRQQPGQSLTLIATANQGSEATYESGFVIDKFPISRPNLTFSTLTVSNMSPEDSSIYLCSVTRQGDELFFGSGTQLSVL.

The CDR3 here is CASRILAGKYNEQFF. The CDR3 nucleotides read TGTGCCAGTAGGATACTAGCGGGGAAGTACAATGAGCAGTTCTTC. This chain links TRBV19 with TRBJ2-1; TRBD2 agrees at 10 bases. Germline V CDR1 and CDR2: LNHDA, SQIVND (reference sequence). The trim removed 6 bases at V and 4 bases at J, leaving 6 bases unmatched. CDR3 length: 15 amino acids.

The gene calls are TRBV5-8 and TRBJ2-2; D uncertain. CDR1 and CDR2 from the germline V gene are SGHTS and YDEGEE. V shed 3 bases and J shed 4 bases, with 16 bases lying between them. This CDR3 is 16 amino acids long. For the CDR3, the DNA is TGTGCCAGCAGCTCCAACAGACGATTATCCACCGGGGAGCTGTTTTTT. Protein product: CASSSNRRLSTGELFF.

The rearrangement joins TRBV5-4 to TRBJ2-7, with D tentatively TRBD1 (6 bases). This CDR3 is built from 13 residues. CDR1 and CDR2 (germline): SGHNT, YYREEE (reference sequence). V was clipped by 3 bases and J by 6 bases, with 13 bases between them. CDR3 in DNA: TGTGCCAGCAGCTCGCAACAGGGAAGCGAGCAGTACTTC. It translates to CASSSQQGSEQYF.

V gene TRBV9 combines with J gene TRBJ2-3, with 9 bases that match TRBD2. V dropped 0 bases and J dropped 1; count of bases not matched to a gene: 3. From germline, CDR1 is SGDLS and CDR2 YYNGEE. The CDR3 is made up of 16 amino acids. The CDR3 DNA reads TGTGCCAGCAGCGTAGAACTAGCGGGTGGCACAGATACGCAGTATTTT. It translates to CASSVELAGGTDTQYF.

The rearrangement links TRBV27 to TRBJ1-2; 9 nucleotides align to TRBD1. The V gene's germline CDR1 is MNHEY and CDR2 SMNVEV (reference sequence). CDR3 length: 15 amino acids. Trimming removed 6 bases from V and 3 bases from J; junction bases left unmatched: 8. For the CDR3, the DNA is TGTGCCAGCAGCAAGCGTCGACAGGGGGACTATGGCTACACCTTC. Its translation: CASSKRRQGDYGYTF.

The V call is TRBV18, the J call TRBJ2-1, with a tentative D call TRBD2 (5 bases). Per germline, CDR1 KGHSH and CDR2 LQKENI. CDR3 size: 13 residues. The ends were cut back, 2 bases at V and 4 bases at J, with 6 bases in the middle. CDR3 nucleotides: TGTGCCAGCTCACCAGAGGGTTACAATGAGCAGTTCTTC. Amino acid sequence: CASSPEGYNEQFF. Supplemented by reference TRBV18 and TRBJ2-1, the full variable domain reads NAGVMQNPRHLVRRRGQEARLRCSPMKGHSHVYWYRQLPEEGLKFMVYLQKENIIDESGMPKERFSAEFPKEGPSILRIQQVVRGDSAAYFCASSPEGYNEQFFGPGTRLTVL.

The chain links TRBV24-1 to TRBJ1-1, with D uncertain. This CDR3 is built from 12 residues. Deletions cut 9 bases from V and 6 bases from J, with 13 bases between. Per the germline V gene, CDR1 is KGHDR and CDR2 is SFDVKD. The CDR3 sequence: CATQSYQAEAFF. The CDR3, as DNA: TGTGCCACCCAGAGTTATCAAGCTGAAGCTTTCTTT.

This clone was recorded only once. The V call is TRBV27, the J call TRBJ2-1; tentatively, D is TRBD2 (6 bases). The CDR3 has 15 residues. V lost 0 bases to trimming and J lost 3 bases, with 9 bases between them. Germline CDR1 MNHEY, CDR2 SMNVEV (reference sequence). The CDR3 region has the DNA TGTGCCAGCAGTTTATCGGTAGCGGACTACAATGAGCAGTTCTTC. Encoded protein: CASSLSVADYNEQFF.

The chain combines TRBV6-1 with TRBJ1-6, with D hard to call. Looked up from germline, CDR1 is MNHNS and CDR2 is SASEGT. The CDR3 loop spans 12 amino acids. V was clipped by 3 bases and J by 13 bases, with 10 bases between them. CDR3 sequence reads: CASSEPRRPLHF. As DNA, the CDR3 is TGTGCCAGCAGTGAGCCCCGTCGGCCCCTCCACTTT.

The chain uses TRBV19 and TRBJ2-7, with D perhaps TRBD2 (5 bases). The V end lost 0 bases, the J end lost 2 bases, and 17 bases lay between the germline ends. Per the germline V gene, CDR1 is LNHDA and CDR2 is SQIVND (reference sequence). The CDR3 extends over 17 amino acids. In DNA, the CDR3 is TGTGCCAGTAGTATAGATGGGCGGCAGGCGGGCCCCTACGAGCAGTACTTC. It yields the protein CASSIDGRQAGPYEQYF.

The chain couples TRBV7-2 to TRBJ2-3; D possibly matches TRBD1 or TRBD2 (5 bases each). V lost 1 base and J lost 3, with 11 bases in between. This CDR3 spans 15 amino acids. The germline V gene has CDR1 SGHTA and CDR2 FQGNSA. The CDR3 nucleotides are TGTGCCAGCAGCTTAGTTGGGGACCGGACAGATACGCAGTATTTT. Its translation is CASSLVGDRTDTQYF.

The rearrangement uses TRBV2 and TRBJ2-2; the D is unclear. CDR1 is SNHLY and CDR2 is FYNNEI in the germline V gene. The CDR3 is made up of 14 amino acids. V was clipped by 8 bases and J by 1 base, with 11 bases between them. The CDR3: CASGTSVNTGELFF. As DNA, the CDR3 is TGTGCCAGCGGAACGTCGGTGAACACCGGGGAGCTGTTTTTT. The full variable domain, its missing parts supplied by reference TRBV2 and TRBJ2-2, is EPEVTQTPSHQVTQMGQEVILRCVPISNHLYFYWYRQILGQKVEFLVSFYNNEISEKSEIFDDQFSVERPDGSNFTLKIRSTKLEDSAMYFCASGTSVNTGELFFGEGSRLTVL.

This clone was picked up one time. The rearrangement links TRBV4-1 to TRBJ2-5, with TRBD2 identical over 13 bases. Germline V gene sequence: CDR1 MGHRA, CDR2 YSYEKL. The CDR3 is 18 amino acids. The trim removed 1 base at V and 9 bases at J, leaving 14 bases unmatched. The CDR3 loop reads CASSQATPGLAGPTAQYF. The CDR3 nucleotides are TGCGCCAGCAGCCAAGCGACCCCGGGACTAGCGGGACCAACGGCCCAGTACTTC.

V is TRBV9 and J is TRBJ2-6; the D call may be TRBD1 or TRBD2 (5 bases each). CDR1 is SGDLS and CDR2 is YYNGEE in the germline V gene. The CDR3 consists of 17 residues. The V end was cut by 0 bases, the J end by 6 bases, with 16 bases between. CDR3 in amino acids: CASSVGGFLNPANVLTF. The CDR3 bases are TGTGCCAGCAGCGTAGGGGGGTTTTTGAATCCGGCCAACGTCCTGACTTTC.

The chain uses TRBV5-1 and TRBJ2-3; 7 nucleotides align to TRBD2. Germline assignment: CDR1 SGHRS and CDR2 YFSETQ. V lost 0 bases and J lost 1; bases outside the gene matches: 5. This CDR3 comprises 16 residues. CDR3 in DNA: TGCGCCAGCAGCTTGGAATTAGCGGGCCGCACAGATACGCAGTATTTT. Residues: CASSLELAGRTDTQYF.

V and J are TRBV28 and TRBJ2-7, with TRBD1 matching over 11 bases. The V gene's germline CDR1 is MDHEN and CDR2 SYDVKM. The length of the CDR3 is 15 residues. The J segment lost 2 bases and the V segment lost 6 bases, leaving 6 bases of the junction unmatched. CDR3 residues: CASRTPGQGAYEQYF. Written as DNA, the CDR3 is TGTGCCAGCAGGACCCCGGGACAGGGGGCCTACGAGCAGTACTTC.

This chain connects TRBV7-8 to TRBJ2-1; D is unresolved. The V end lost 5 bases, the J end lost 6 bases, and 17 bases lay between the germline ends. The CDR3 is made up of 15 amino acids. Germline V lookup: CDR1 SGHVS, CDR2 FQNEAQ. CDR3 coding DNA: TGTGCCAGCAGCCGCCCCCCCGAGTTCGGCAATGAGCAGTTCTTC. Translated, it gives CASSRPPEFGNEQFF.

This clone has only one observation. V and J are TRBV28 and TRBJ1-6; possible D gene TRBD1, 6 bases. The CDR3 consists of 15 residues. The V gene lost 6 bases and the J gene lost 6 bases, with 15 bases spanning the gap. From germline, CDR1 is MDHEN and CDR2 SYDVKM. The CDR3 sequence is CASSKGTPFNSPLHF. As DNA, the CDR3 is TGTGCCAGCAGCAAAGGGACACCTTTTAATTCACCCCTCCACTTT.

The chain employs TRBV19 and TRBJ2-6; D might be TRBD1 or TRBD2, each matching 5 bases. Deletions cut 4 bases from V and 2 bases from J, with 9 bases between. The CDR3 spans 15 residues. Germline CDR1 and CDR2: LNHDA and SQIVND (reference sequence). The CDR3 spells CASSRGAPGANVLTF. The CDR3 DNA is TGTGCCAGTAGTAGAGGGGCCCCTGGGGCCAACGTCCTGACTTTC.

The CDR3 spells CASSERVGWNTEAFF. The CDR3 DNA sequence: TGTGCCAGCAGTGAGCGGGTTGGATGGAACACTGAAGCTTTCTTT. The chain combines TRBV6-1 with TRBJ1-1; unclear D gene. CDR3 size: 15 residues. CDR1 and CDR2 (germline): MNHNS, SASEGT. Trimming removed 3 bases at V and 1 base at J, with 12 bases between.